This TCR beta chain emerged from a study of control samples from healthy donors and cancer patients. Clones were sequenced by immunoSEQ multiplex PCR, and TCRdb holds only the in-frame ones, with some missing. The sample yields about 130,000 clones, approximately 92% seen once. The sequenced material came from blood. This TCR derives from a young man in good health.

The CDR3 DNA follows: TGTGCCAGCAGTTACCCGGACAGTCGGATCTATGGCTACACCTTC. Translated: CASSYPDSRIYGYTF. The rearrangement joins TRBV28 to TRBJ1-2; possibly TRBD1 for D (6 bases). The V gene's germline CDR1 is MDHEN and CDR2 SYDVKM. V lost 4 bases to trimming and J lost 4 bases, with 16 bases between them. There are 15 residues in the CDR3.